The 12 T cell receptor beta chains given below trace back to one sample, sequenced in a study of blood T cell repertoires in COVID-19. The method was immunoSEQ multiplex PCR; TCRdb's version includes in-frame clones alone and lacks a portion of them. The sample includes 200,000 or so clones, 80% to 85% of them seen just once. Sequencing input: peripheral blood. The origin of the receptors is a woman under 40 with acute or convalescent COVID-19.

The chain recombines TRBV6-5 with TRBJ1-1; 8 nucleotides line up with TRBD1. With V trimmed by 7 bases and J by 5 bases, 12 bases remained unmatched. The CDR3 totals 15 residues. CDR1 and CDR2 (germline): MNHEY, SVGAGI. The CDR3 DNA is TGTGCCAGCAAAGCCGCAGGGGGCGCGGTGACTGAAGCTTTCTTT. Its protein product is CASKAAGGAVTEAFF.

This clone was counted a single time. The chain is built from TRBV30 and TRBJ1-5, with D perhaps TRBD1 (5 bases). Germline V gene sequence: CDR1 GTSNPN, CDR2 SVGIG (reference sequence). The CDR3 is 16 amino acids. V was trimmed by 0 bases and J by 7 bases, leaving 19 bases between them. In DNA form, the CDR3 reads TGTGCCTGGAGTGTAGGCCCCCCGGGGGGTGGACAGCCCCAGCATTTT. Translated: CAWSVGPPGGGQPQHF.

In this sample, this clone turned up once. The V gene is TRBV7-2, the J gene TRBJ2-3, with 10 bases that match TRBD2. CDR3 length: 16 residues. Germline-derived CDR1 and CDR2 are SGHTA and FQGNSA. J gave up 4 bases and V 4 bases, and 8 bases lay outside the gene matches. This CDR3 is CASSWRGAGGPDTQYF. The CDR3 DNA follows: TGTGCCAGCAGCTGGCGGGGAGCGGGGGGGCCAGATACGCAGTATTTT.

The chain recombines TRBV19 with TRBJ2-3; TRBD1 matches at 9 bases. The CDR3 consists of 15 residues. CDR1 and CDR2 (germline): LNHDA, SQIVND (reference sequence). V shed 5 bases, J shed 6 bases, and the junction held 9 bases outside the gene matches. CDR3 coding DNA: TGTGCCAGTAGTGTCTCCGGGACAGGGCTGGATACGCAGTATTTT. Its protein is CASSVSGTGLDTQYF.

The chain recombines TRBV6-5 with TRBJ2-2, with a possible D match to TRBD2 (7 bases). In germline, CDR1 is MNHEY, CDR2 SVGAGI. The CDR3 has 15 amino acids. V shed 6 bases and J shed 5 bases, with 16 bases lying between them. The CDR3 spells CASRGQAGLTGELFF. The CDR3, as DNA: TGTGCCAGCAGGGGACAAGCGGGGCTGACCGGGGAGCTGTTTTTT.

V usage is TRBV6-2 or TRBV6-3 and J usage is TRBJ1-5, with 9 nucleotides matching TRBD1. V was pared by 5 bases and J by 3 bases, with 5 bases of the junction left unmatched. The CDR3 is 15 amino acids. Per the germline V gene, CDR1 is MNHEY and CDR2 is SVGEGT. CDR3 sequence: CASSRTGVDNQPQHF. Written as DNA, the CDR3 is TGTGCCAGCAGTCGGACAGGGGTCGACAATCAGCCCCAGCATTTT.

This rearrangement joins TRBV18 to TRBJ1-6, with D maybe TRBD1 (6 bases). Trimming pared 1 base from V and 7 bases from J, leaving 17 bases between. Germline CDR1 and CDR2: KGHSH and LQKENI. The CDR3 runs 17 residues. The CDR3: CASSPQGTQGNNSPLHF. In nucleotides, the CDR3 is TGTGCCAGCTCACCACAAGGCACCCAGGGGAACAATTCACCCCTCCACTTT.

This chain links TRBV7-8 with TRBJ2-5; a possible D gene is TRBD2 (5 bases). Germline V gives CDR1 SGHVS, CDR2 FQNEAQ. The CDR3 runs to 13 residues. Trimming shortened V by 7 bases and J by 4 bases, and 13 bases separated the two germline ends. CDR3 DNA: TGTGCCAGCATCCAAAGGGAGCGAGAGACCCAGTACTTC. This translates into CASIQRERETQYF.

The V call is TRBV9, the J call TRBJ2-1; 12 nucleotides align to TRBD2. Germline V CDR1 and CDR2: SGDLS, YYNGEE. The J segment lost 6 bases and the V segment lost 4 bases, leaving 2 bases of the junction unmatched. This CDR3 contains 14 residues. Written as DNA, the CDR3 is TGTGCCAGCAGCACGACTAGCGGGAGCAATGAGCAGTTCTTC. This gives the protein CASSTTSGSNEQFF.

This clone was seen only once. This chain links TRBV5-8 with TRBJ1-6; 8 nucleotides line up with TRBD1. The CDR3 covers 15 residues. The V segment lost 5 bases and the J segment 8 bases; nucleotides outside the gene matches: 9. Germline lookup yields CDR1 SGHTS and CDR2 YDEGEE. This chain's CDR3 is CASSHGDRTYSPLHF. In nucleotides, the CDR3 is TGTGCCAGCAGTCATGGGGACAGGACATATTCACCCCTCCACTTT.

This chain joins TRBV7-2 and TRBJ2-2, with 16 bases lining up with TRBD2. Germline V gives CDR1 SGHTA, CDR2 FQGNSA. This CDR3 has 17 amino acids. Trimming removed 3 bases from V and 9 bases from J; junction bases left unmatched: 7. The CDR3 region is CASSLTGTSGGARELFF. The DNA for the CDR3 is TGTGCCAGCAGCTTGACCGGGACTAGCGGGGGGGCCCGGGAGCTGTTTTTT.

The chain is built from TRBV5-6 and TRBJ1-1; 8 nucleotides match TRBD1. This CDR3 has 15 amino acids. After removal of 0 bases from V and 1 base from J, the junction contained 2 bases not matched to a gene. Per germline, CDR1 SGHDT and CDR2 YYEEEE. The CDR3 protein is CASSLADRGNTEAFF. Here the CDR3 DNA reads TGTGCCAGCAGCTTGGCCGACAGGGGGAACACTGAAGCTTTCTTT.